This TCR beta chain stems from a study of neurological immune-mediated disorders. This clonotype was seen repeatedly, ten times or more. TCRdb analysed the 5' RACE reads with MiXCR anew, one entry per CDR3 protein. Seen here are about 82,000 distinct CDR3 sequences, around 2.6% observed once, and the top ten hold about 1%. This CDR3 contains 13 residues. V lost 8 bases, J lost 5 bases, and 13 bases lay in between. Germline assignment: CDR1 MNHEY and CDR2 SMNVEV (reference sequence). Sample: PBMCs. The chain joins TRBV27 to TRBJ2-1, with D possibly called TRBD1 or TRBD2 (5 bases each). This clonotype was obtained from a woman aged 30 to 39 with multiple sclerosis. The CDR3 nucleotides are TGTGCCAGCGCCGGGACCGTTAACAATGAGCAGTTCTTC. Translated, it gives CASAGTVNNEQFF.